This T cell receptor (beta chain) was found in a study of blood T cell repertoires in COVID-19 (dated by TCRdb to about 2020). Study-wide context: Collaborator samples came from the United States, Italy and Spain and covered acute and convalescent phases of COVID-19. The prospective study material was composed of cDNA or gDNA derived from T cells, B-cell-depleted T cells, or PBMCs. Deeply sampled blood TCRbeta repertoires from subjects exposed to, actively infected with, or recovered from COVID-19 were included in the dataset. The repertoires were released in a freely available public database intended as a resource for research on the immune response to SARS-CoV-2. Samples came from the ongoing ImmuneRACE study (first 160 participants) plus 1,254 subjects from 6 global collaborators. A de-identified subject ID, COVID-19 status, age in years and sex were almost always included in the sample metadata. HLA class I and class II types, where available, came from metadata supplied by the sample provider rather than from assay-based typing. Broader findings and caveats from the paper: The quantity of clinical and demographic metadata differed by source and by participant and was supplied without curation.

Each collaborating institution followed its own protocols to collect whole blood in K2EDTA tubes. For TCRbeta analysis, collaborators shipped samples in one of three forms: frozen whole blood, isolated PBMCs, or DNA extracted from either of those sample types. The immunoSEQ Assay, a bias-controlled multiplex PCR, was used to amplify TCRbeta CDR3 regions from genomic DNA. The paper's processing steps were these. The number of nucleated cells in each sample was estimated by amplification of reference gene primers within the assay. To quantify the absolute abundance of each unique TCRbeta CDR3 rearrangement, sequence reads were collapsed and filtered. Productive Simpson clonality was computed per sample as the square root of Simpson's diversity index over productive rearrangements. In its TCRdb copy, this immuneACCESS table keeps in-frame sequences only and misses some clones. Where compared with another copy, unresolved V genes explain less than half of these, and the others have no known cause. The DNA gave D and trimming, while V, J and clone size come from that table. In all, the sample holds 100,000 to 110,000 clones, and 70% to 80% of those were seen once. The ten largest make up around 10% of the sample.

A remark on this clone: The target of this receptor is not known. The record has no base qualities; no much larger clone is one base away.

Trimming takes 0 bases from V and 4 bases from J, and the germline ends sit 4 bases apart. The CDR3 sequence holds 13 residues, the cysteine and phenylalanine included. Of all the DNA, just the CDR3 is kept, 39 bases in frame from base 1. Based on the germline V gene, the CDR1 and CDR2 sequences are LGHNT and FRNRAP. Specimen: peripheral blood. Recombination linked TRBV12-5 to TRBJ1-5; the D segment cannot be called with confidence. This clonotype originated in a woman in her 70s with acute or convalescent COVID-19. CDR3 sequence: CASGLVQNQPQHF. The nucleotides read TGTGCTAGTGGTTTGGTACAGAATCAGCCCCAGCATTTT.